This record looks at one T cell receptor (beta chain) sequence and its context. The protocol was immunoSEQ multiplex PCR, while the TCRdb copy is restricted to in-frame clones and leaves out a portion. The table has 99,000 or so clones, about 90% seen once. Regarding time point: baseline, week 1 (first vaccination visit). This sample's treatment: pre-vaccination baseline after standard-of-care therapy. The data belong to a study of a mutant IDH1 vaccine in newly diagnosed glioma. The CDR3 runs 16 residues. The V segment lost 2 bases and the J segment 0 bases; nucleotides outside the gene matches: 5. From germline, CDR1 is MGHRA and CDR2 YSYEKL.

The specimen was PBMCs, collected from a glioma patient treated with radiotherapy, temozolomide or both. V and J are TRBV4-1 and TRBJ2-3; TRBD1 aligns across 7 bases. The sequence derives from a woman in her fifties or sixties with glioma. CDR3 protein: CASSQLGQRSTDTQYF. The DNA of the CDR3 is TGCGCCAGCAGCCAATTGGGACAGCGAAGCACAGATACGCAGTATTTT.